This paragraph reports one TCR beta chain. This sample is drawn from a study of PD-L1 blockade in urothelial cancer. This table comes from immunoSEQ multiplex PCR, and its TCRdb copy is limited to in-frame clones, with some not included. The table has 100,000 or so clones, approximately 86% seen once. From germline, CDR1 is SGHKS and CDR2 YYEKEE (reference sequence). There are 14 residues in the CDR3. Trimming pared 4 bases from V and 2 bases from J, leaving 12 bases between. This TCR derives from a man between 50 and 59 years old with urothelial cancer. The material sequenced was PBMCs, taken around atezolizumab (anti-PD-L1) treatment. This chain links TRBV5-5 with TRBJ1-1, with D possibly matching TRBD1 (6 bases). The CDR3 DNA reads TGTGCCAGCAGCCTAACGACAGGTAACACTGAAGCTTTCTTT. Translation gives CASSLTTGNTEAFF.